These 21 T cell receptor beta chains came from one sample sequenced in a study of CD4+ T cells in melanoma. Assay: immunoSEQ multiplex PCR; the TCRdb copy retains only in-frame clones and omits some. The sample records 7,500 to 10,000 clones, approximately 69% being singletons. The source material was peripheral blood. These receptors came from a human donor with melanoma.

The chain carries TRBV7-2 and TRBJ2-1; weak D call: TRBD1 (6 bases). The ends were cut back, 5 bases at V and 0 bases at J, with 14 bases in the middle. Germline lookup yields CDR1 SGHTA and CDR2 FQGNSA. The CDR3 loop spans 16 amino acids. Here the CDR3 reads CASSPQGRSSYNEQFF. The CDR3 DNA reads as TGTGCCAGCAGCCCACAGGGTAGAAGCTCCTACAATGAGCAGTTCTTC. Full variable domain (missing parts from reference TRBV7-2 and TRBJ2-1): GAGVSQSPSNKVTEKGKDVELRCDPISGHTALYWYRQSLGQGLEFLIYFQGNSAPDKSGLPSDRFSAERTGGSVSTLTIQRTQQEDSAVYLCASSPQGRSSYNEQFFGPGTRLTVL.

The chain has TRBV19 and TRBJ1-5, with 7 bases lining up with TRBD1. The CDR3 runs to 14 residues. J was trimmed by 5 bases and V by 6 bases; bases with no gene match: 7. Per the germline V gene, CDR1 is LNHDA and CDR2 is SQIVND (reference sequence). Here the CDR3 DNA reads TGTGCCAGTAGCTCTCTCGGACAGGATCAGCCCCAGCATTTT. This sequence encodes CASSSLGQDQPQHF.

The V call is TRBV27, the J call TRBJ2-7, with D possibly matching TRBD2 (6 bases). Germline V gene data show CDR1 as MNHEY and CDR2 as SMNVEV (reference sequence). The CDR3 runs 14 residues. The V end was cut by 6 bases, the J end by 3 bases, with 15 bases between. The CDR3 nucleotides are TGTGCCAGCAGCCCTCGGGAGCCCCACTACGAGCAGTACTTC. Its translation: CASSPREPHYEQYF.

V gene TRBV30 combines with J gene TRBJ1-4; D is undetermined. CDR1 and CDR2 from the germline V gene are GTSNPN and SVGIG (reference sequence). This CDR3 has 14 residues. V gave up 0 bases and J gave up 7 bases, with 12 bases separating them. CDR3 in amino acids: CAWSVQLAGEKLFF. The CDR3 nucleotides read TGTGCCTGGAGTGTCCAATTGGCTGGTGAAAAACTGTTTTTT.

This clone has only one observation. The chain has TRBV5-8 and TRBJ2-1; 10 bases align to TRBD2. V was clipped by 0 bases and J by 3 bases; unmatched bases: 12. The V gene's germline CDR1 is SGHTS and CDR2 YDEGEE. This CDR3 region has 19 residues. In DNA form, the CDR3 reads TGTGCCAGCAGCTTGGGTAGGCTAGCGGGGGTACTAATCTACAATGAGCAGTTCTTC. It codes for CASSLGRLAGVLIYNEQFF.

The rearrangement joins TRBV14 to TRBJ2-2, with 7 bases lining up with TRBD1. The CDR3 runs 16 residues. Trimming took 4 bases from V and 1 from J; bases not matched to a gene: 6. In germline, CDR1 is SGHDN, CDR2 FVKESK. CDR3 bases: TGTGCCAGCAGCCGACGGACAGGAGTGAACACCGGGGAGCTGTTTTTT. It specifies CASSRRTGVNTGELFF.

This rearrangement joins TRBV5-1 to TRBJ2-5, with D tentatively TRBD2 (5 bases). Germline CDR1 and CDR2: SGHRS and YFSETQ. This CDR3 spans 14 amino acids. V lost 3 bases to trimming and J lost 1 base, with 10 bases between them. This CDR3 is CASSSGKTQETQYF. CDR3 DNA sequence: TGCGCCAGCAGCTCGGGAAAGACCCAAGAGACCCAGTACTTC.

The DNA for the CDR3 is TGTGCCAGCAGCTTCGTGGCGGGCCCTCCTGGAAACACCATATATTTT. Amino acid sequence: CASSFVAGPPGNTIYF. The rearrangement joins TRBV11-2 to TRBJ1-3; D is unclear. The V gene lost 3 bases and the J gene lost 2 bases, with 14 bases spanning the gap. This CDR3 is built from 16 residues. Germline assignment: CDR1 SGHAT and CDR2 FQNNGV.

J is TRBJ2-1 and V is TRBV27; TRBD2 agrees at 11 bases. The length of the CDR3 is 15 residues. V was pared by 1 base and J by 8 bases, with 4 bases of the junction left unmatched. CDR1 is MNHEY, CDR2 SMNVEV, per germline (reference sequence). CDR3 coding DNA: TGTGCCAGCAGTTTATTAGCGGGGGGGCCCGATGAGCAGTTCTTC. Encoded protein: CASSLLAGGPDEQFF.

The CDR3: CASSQLTDTQYF. CDR3 DNA sequence: TGTGCCAGCTCACAACTCACAGATACGCAGTATTTT. The chain employs TRBV18 and TRBJ2-3; no clear D. Germline CDR1 KGHSH, CDR2 LQKENI. V was clipped by 4 bases and J by 2 bases, with 4 bases between them. The CDR3 runs to 12 residues.

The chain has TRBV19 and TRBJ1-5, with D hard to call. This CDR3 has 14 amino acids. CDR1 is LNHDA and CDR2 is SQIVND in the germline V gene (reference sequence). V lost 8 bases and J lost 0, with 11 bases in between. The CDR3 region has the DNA TGTGCCAGTTCCAGGCAGAATAGCAATCAGCCCCAGCATTTT. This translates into CASSRQNSNQPQHF.

CDR3 protein: CASSQGQGLVPKHGYTF. The CDR3 bases are TGCGCCAGCAGCCAAGGCCAGGGATTGGTCCCGAAGCATGGCTACACCTTC. This chain links TRBV4-3 with TRBJ1-2; perhaps TRBD1 as D (5 bases). Germline CDR1 and CDR2: LGHNA and YSLEER. V shed 1 base and J shed 6 bases, with 21 bases lying between them. The CDR3 loop spans 17 amino acids.

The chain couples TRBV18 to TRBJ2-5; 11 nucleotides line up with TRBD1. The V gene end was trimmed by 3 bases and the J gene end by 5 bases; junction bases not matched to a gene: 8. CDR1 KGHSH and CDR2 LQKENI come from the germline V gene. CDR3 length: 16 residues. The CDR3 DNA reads TGTGCCAGCTCACCCTCCCGGACAGGGGGCTCGGAGACCCAGTACTTC. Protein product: CASSPSRTGGSETQYF. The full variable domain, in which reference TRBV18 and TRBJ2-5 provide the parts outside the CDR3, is NAGVMQNPRHLVRRRGQEARLRCSPMKGHSHVYWYRQLPEEGLKFMVYLQKENIIDESGMPKERFSAEFPKEGPSILRIQQVVRGDSAAYFCASSPSRTGGSETQYFGPGTRLLVL.

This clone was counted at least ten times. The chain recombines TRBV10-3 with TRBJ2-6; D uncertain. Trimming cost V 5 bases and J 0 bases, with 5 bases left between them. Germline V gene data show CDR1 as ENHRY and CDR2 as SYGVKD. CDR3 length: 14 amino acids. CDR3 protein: CAISLYSGANVLTF. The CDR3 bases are TGTGCCATCAGTTTGTACTCTGGGGCCAACGTCCTGACTTTC.

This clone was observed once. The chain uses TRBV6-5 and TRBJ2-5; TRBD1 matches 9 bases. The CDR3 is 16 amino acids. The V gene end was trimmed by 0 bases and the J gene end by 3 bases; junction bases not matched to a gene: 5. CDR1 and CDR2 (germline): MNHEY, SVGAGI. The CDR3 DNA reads TGTGCCAGCAGTTACTCGGCGGGACAGGGCGAAGAGACCCAGTACTTC. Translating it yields CASSYSAGQGEETQYF.

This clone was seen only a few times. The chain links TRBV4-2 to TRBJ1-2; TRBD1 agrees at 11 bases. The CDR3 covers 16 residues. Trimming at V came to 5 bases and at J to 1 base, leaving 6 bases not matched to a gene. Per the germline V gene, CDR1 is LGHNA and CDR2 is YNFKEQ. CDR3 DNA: TGTGCCAGCAGCAAAGGGACAGGGGGATATAACTATGGCTACACCTTC. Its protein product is CASSKGTGGYNYGYTF.

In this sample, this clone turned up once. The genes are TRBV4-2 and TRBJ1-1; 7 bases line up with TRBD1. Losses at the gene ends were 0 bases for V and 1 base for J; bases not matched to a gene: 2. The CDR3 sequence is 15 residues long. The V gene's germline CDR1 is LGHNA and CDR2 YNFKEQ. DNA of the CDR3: TGTGCCAGCAGCCAAGACCGGACAGGGAACACTGAAGCTTTCTTT. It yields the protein CASSQDRTGNTEAFF.

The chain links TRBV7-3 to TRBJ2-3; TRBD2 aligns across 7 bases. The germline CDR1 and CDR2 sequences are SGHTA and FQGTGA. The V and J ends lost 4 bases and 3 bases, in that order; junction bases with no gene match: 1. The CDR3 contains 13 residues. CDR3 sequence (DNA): TGTGCCAGCAGCTCCGGGAGGACAGATACGCAGTATTTT. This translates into CASSSGRTDTQYF. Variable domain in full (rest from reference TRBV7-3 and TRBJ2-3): GAGVSQTPSNKVTEKGKYVELRCDPISGHTALYWYRQSLGQGPEFLIYFQGTGAADDSGLPNDRFFAVRPEGSVSTLKIQRTERGDSAVYLCASSSGRTDTQYFGPGTRLTVL.

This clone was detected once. CDR3 sequence reads: CASSSSGTGTYEQYF. For the CDR3, the DNA is TGTGCCAGCAGTTCCTCCGGGACAGGGACCTACGAGCAGTACTTC. This sequence joins TRBV28 and TRBJ2-7, with 9 bases matching TRBD1. The V gene end was trimmed by 4 bases and the J gene end by 2 bases; junction bases not matched to a gene: 6. CDR3 length: 15 amino acids. The germline CDR1 and CDR2 sequences are MDHEN and SYDVKM. Supplemented by reference TRBV28 and TRBJ2-7, the full variable domain reads DVKVTQSSRYLVKRTGEKVFLECVQDMDHENMFWYRQDPGLGLRLIYFSYDVKMKEKGDIPEGYSVSREKKERFSLILESASTNQTSMYLCASSSSGTGTYEQYFGPGTRLTVT.

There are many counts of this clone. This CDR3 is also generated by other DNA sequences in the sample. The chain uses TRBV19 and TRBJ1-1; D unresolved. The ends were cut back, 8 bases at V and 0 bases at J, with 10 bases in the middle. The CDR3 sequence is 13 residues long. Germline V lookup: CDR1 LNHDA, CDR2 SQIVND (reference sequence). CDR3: CASQDRLNTEAFF. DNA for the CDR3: TGTGCCAGTCAGGACCGATTGAACACTGAAGCTTTCTTT. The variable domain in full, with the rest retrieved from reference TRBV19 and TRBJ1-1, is DGGITQSPKYLFRKEGQNVTLSCEQNLNHDAMYWYRQDPGQGLRLIYYSQIVNDFQKGDIAEGYSVSREKKESFPLTVTSAQKNPTAFYLCASQDRLNTEAFFGQGTRLTVV.

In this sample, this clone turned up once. The CDR3 nucleotides read TGCGCCAGCAGCCGACACTCTAGCGGGGGTTACAATGAGCAGTTCTTC. It codes for CASSRHSSGGYNEQFF. The chain combines TRBV4-1 with TRBJ2-1; TRBD2 matches 10 bases. Germline V gene lookup returns CDR1 MGHRA and CDR2 YSYEKL. This CDR3 is 16 amino acids long. The V gene end was trimmed by 4 bases and the J gene end by 4 bases; junction bases not matched to a gene: 7.